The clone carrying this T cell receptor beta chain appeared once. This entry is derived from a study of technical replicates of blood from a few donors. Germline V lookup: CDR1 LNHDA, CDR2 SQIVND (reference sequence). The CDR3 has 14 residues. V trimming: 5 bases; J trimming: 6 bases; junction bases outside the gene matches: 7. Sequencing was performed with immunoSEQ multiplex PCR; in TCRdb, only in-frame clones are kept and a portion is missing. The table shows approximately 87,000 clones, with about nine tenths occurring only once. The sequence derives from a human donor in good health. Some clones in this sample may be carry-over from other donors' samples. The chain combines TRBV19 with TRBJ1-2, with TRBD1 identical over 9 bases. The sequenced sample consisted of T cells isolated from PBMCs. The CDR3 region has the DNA TGTGCCAGTAGTCCCGCAACAGGGGGCGATGGCTACACCTTC. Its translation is CASSPATGGDGYTF.